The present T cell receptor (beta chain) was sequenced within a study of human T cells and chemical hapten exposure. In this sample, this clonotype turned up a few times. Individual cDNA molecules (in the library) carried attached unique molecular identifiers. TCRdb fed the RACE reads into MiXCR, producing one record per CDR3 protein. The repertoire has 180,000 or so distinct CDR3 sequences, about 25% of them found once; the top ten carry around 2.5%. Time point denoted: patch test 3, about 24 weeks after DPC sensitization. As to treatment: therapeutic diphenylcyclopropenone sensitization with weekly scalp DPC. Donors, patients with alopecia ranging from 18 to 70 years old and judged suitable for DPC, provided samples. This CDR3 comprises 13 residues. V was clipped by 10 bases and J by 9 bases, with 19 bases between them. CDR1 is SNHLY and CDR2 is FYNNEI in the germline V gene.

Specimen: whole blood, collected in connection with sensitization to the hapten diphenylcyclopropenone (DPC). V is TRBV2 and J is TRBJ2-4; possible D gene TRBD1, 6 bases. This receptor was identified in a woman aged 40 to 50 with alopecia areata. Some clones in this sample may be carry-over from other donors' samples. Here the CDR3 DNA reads TGTGCCACCATCGAGGGGGATATCGGCATTCAGTACTTC. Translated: CATIEGDIGIQYF.